These 13 T cell receptor beta chains were sequenced from one sample in a study of blood T cell repertoires in COVID-19. Clones were read by immunoSEQ multiplex PCR, and TCRdb kept only the in-frame ones, dropping some. The data hold 100,000 to 150,000 clones, with 85% to 90% observed a single time. The source material was peripheral blood. All receptors derive from a man aged 45-65 years with active or convalescent COVID-19.

The chain employs TRBV20-1 and TRBJ1-2; D gene ambiguous. V was trimmed by 2 bases and J by 10 bases, leaving 11 bases between them. CDR1 is DFQATT, CDR2 SNEGSKA, per germline (reference sequence). The CDR3 has 11 residues. The CDR3 region is CSARSGQDYTF. CDR3 in DNA: TGCAGTGCTAGAAGTGGGCAGGACTACACCTTC.

The CDR3 DNA sequence: TGTGCCAGTAGTATAGGGGCAGGGGTTAGCTCTGGGGCCAACGTCCTGACTTTC. Translated, it gives CASSIGAGVSSGANVLTF. This sequence joins TRBV19 and TRBJ2-6; D may be TRBD1 (6 bases). This CDR3 contains 18 residues. Trimming stripped 1 base from V and 0 bases from J, with 13 bases between. CDR1 and CDR2 from the germline V gene are LNHDA and SQIVND (reference sequence).

The V gene is TRBV13, the J gene TRBJ1-4; no clear D gene. The CDR3 runs to 14 residues. Germline V gene sequence: CDR1 PRHDT, CDR2 FYEKMQ (reference sequence). Trimming removed 5 bases at V and 8 bases at J, with 15 bases between. This CDR3 is CASSHGIGVEKLFF. The CDR3 nucleotides read TGTGCCAGCAGCCACGGGATTGGGGTCGAAAAACTGTTTTTT.

The V call is TRBV6-2 or TRBV6-3, the J call TRBJ2-1; D unclear. Germline V CDR1 and CDR2: MNHEY, SVGEGT. The CDR3 sequence is 11 residues long. V was clipped by 5 bases and J by 15 bases, with 14 bases between them. The CDR3 is CASSEAIMRFF. For the CDR3, the DNA is TGTGCCAGCAGTGAGGCGATAATGCGGTTCTTC.

The genes are TRBV19 and TRBJ1-1; tentatively, D is TRBD1 (6 bases). The germline gives CDR1 LNHDA, CDR2 SQIVND (reference sequence). Deletions cut 4 bases from V and 1 base from J, with 16 bases between. The CDR3 sequence is 16 residues long. The CDR3 loop is CASSTLGMTGNTEAFF. CDR3 coding DNA: TGTGCCAGTAGTACCCTTGGGATGACAGGGAACACTGAAGCTTTCTTT.

V usage is TRBV5-1 and J usage is TRBJ1-2, with 7 bases fitting TRBD1. Germline V gene sequence: CDR1 SGHRS, CDR2 YFSETQ. The CDR3 loop spans 14 amino acids. Losses at the gene ends were 4 bases for V and 3 bases for J; bases not matched to a gene: 6. CDR3 DNA sequence: TGCGCCAGCAGCGAATCTACAGGGGACTATGGCTACACCTTC. Translating it yields CASSESTGDYGYTF.

This clone showed up just a few times. J is TRBJ2-2 and V is TRBV5-5; perhaps TRBD1 as D (7 bases). Trimming cost V 4 bases and J 2 bases, with 12 bases left between them. The CDR3 loop spans 15 amino acids. CDR1 and CDR2 from the germline V gene are SGHKS and YYEKEE (reference sequence). The CDR3 region has the DNA TGTGCCAGCAGCCGCGGGACAGCTAACACCGGGGAGCTGTTTTTT. This encodes CASSRGTANTGELFF.

Of note for this clone: Other DNA variants within this sample encode the same CDR3. The chain couples TRBV19 to TRBJ1-2; 9 bases agree with TRBD1. Germline V gene sequence: CDR1 LNHDA, CDR2 SQIVND (reference sequence). This CDR3 has 14 amino acids. The trim removed 5 bases at V and 2 bases at J, leaving 3 bases unmatched. CDR3 sequence: CASSRDRVNYGYTF. Written as DNA, the CDR3 is TGTGCCAGTAGTCGGGACAGGGTAAACTATGGCTACACCTTC.

This clone was counted a single time. The V call is TRBV5-4, the J call TRBJ1-1; D not certain. This CDR3 is built from 13 residues. Trimming took off 0 bases at V and 3 bases at J, with 6 bases between the two ends. The germline V gene has CDR1 SGHNT and CDR2 YYREEE (reference sequence). The DNA for the CDR3 is TGTGCCAGCAGCTTGGCAAAATACACTGAAGCTTTCTTT. Translated: CASSLAKYTEAFF.

J is TRBJ2-1 and V is TRBV27; tentatively, D is TRBD2 (5 bases). Trimming left V 7 bases short and J 4 bases short, with 8 bases between. From germline, CDR1 is MNHEY and CDR2 SMNVEV (reference sequence). The CDR3 has 12 amino acids. This CDR3 is CASTSGYNEQFF. The DNA for the CDR3 is TGTGCCAGCACCTCGGGATACAATGAGCAGTTCTTC.

The J gene is TRBJ2-1, the V gene TRBV4-3; 7 nucleotides agree with TRBD2. Losses at the gene ends were 0 bases for V and 10 bases for J; bases not matched to a gene: 12. CDR1 and CDR2 (germline): LGHNA, YSLEER. This CDR3 has 16 amino acids. The CDR3 DNA is TGCGCCAGCAGCCAAGAAATTAGCGGGCCGAGGGGCGAGCAGTTCTTC. Its translation is CASSQEISGPRGEQFF.

This clone was seen once. The CDR3 loop is CASRGQGNSNQPQHF. CDR3 nucleotide sequence: TGTGCCAGCAGAGGGCAGGGAAATAGCAATCAGCCCCAGCATTTT. This chain links TRBV28 with TRBJ1-5; D might be TRBD1 (5 bases). Trimming left V 6 bases short and J 0 bases short, with 12 bases between. The CDR3 is made up of 15 amino acids. Germline CDR1 MDHEN, CDR2 SYDVKM.

Details on this clone: The sample carries other DNA sequences with the same CDR3. This chain joins TRBV28 and TRBJ2-7; D is possibly TRBD2 (6 bases). From germline, CDR1 is MDHEN and CDR2 SYDVKM. There are 12 residues in the CDR3. Deletions cut 6 bases from V and 4 bases from J, with 10 bases between. In nucleotides, the CDR3 is TGTGCCAGCAGAACTAGCTCGTACGAGCAGTACTTC. Protein product: CASRTSSYEQYF.